The rows below give T cell receptor beta chains drawn from one sample of a study of beta chain features in type 1 diabetes. The table came from immunoSEQ multiplex PCR; TCRdb's copy has only in-frame clones and leaves some out. The sample yields 600,000 or so clones, roughly 12% seen once. The specimen was naive CD4+ T cells from blood. These receptors were collected from a man aged 25 to 40 with type 1 diabetes. Both conserved end residues are part of each CDR3. D genes are given only for firm matches. Only part of the rows carry a size: once, few, many, or a class if the clone is expanded.

TRBV30,TRBD1,TRBJ1-2,NA,CAWSVGTGTSYGYTF,TGTGCCTGGAGTGTTGGGACAGGCACTTCCTATGGCTACACCTTC
TRBV6-5,NA,TRBJ2-7,NA,CASSYESGAYEQYF,TGTGCCAGCAGTTACGAGAGTGGGGCCTACGAGCAGTACTTC
TRBV7-9,NA,TRBJ1-2,NA,CASSSGAGLVSYTF,TGTGCCAGCAGCTCGGGGGCAGGACTGGTGAGCTACACCTTC
TRBV6-6,TRBD2,TRBJ2-5,NA,CASSYLTGGETQYF,TGTGCCAGCAGTTATTTGACGGGGGGTGAGACCCAGTACTTC
TRBV6-1,NA,TRBJ2-1,NA,CASSAMSSYNEQFF,TGTGCCAGCAGTGCTATGAGCTCCTACAATGAGCAGTTCTTC
TRBV19,NA,TRBJ1-1,NA,CASISLGHMNTEAFF,TGTGCCAGTATCAGTCTCGGACATATGAACACTGAAGCTTTCTTT
TRBV7-2,NA,TRBJ2-2,few,CASSLGRTTTGELFF,TGTGCCAGCAGCTTAGGACGGACAACAACCGGGGAGCTGTTTTTT
TRBV2,TRBD2,TRBJ2-5,NA,CASRGLAGQETQYF,TGTGCCAGCAGGGGACTAGCGGGCCAAGAGACCCAGTACTTC
TRBV5-1,TRBD1,TRBJ2-5,NA,CASSYGTGEETQYF,TGCGCCAGCAGCTACGGGACAGGGGAGGAGACCCAGTACTTC
TRBV14,NA,TRBJ2-5,few,CASSQVTDGTQYF,TGTGCCAGCAGCCAAGTAACCGACGGGACCCAGTACTTC
TRBV6-5,TRBD1,TRBJ2-7,NA,CASSYSSQGESYEQYF,TGTGCCAGCAGTTACTCGAGCCAGGGGGAATCCTACGAGCAGTACTTC
TRBV5-1,NA,TRBJ2-5,NA,CASSRGLQETQYF,TGCGCCAGCAGCAGGGGACTTCAAGAGACCCAGTACTTC
TRBV29-1,TRBD2,TRBJ2-3,NA,CSFLGTSGDTQYF,TGCAGCTTCCTCGGGACTAGCGGGGATACGCAGTATTTT
TRBV27,NA,TRBJ1-6,NA,CASSTDMNNSPLHF,TGTGCCAGCAGTACAGACATGAATAATTCACCCCTCCACTTT
TRBV6-5,TRBD1,TRBJ1-5,NA,CASSYSRAGGQPQHF,TGTGCCAGCAGTTACTCGAGGGCAGGGGGACAGCCCCAGCATTTT
TRBV19,NA,TRBJ1-2,NA,CASSIDGAANYGYTF,TGTGCCAGTAGTATAGACGGCGCAGCTAACTATGGCTACACCTTC
TRBV29-1,NA,TRBJ1-2,NA,CSVGLWGGEGSYGYTF,TGCAGCGTTGGGCTGTGGGGGGGAGAGGGGAGCTATGGCTACACCTTC
TRBV4-3,NA,TRBJ2-1,NA,CASSPSGASNEQFF,TGCGCCAGCAGCCCCTCGGGGGCCTCCAATGAGCAGTTCTTC
TRBV5-1,NA,TRBJ2-1,NA,CASSLGRGNNEQFF,TGCGCCAGCAGCTTGGGACGGGGGAACAATGAGCAGTTCTTC
TRBV5-1,TRBD2,TRBJ2-5,few,CASSPLAGWGETQYF,TGCGCCAGCAGCCCCCTAGCGGGCTGGGGGGAGACCCAGTACTTC
TRBV28,TRBD1,TRBJ2-7,few,CASSRQGAPSSYEQYF,TGTGCCAGCAGTCGACAGGGGGCGCCGAGCTCCTACGAGCAGTACTTC
TRBV18,NA,TRBJ2-5,NA,CASSPPRGQEETQYF,TGTGCCAGCTCACCGCCCCGGGGGCAGGAAGAGACCCAGTACTTC
TRBV7-9,TRBD1,TRBJ2-5,NA,CASSAQQGWETQYF,TGTGCCAGCAGCGCCCAACAGGGGTGGGAGACCCAGTACTTC
TRBV11-1,TRBD1,TRBJ2-1,few,CASSSHRDRVHEQFF,TGTGCCAGCAGCTCGCACCGGGACAGGGTTCATGAGCAGTTCTTC
TRBV7-2,NA,TRBJ2-3,few,CASSLAGGTQYF,TGTGCCAGCAGCTTAGCAGGGGGAACGCAGTATTTT
TRBV27,NA,TRBJ1-4,NA,CASSTDRRNEKLFF,TGTGCCAGCAGCACGGACCGACGAAATGAAAAACTGTTTTTT
TRBV6-6,TRBD2,TRBJ2-3,NA,CASSRLALATDTQYF,TGTGCCAGCAGTAGACTAGCGCTGGCCACAGATACGCAGTATTTT
TRBV15,TRBD1,TRBJ2-5,NA,CATSREGTGGRETQYF,TGTGCCACCAGCAGAGAGGGGACAGGGGGCCGAGAGACCCAGTACTTC
TRBV9,NA,TRBJ1-3,NA,CASSVARVGGNTIYF,TGTGCCAGCAGCGTAGCGAGGGTTGGAGGAAACACCATATATTTT